This entry features one TCR beta chain sequence. Its antigen is undetermined. The immunoSEQ assay was version 4, run in survey mode. Data came from immunoSEQ multiplex PCR; TCRdb stores just in-frame clones and leaves some out. Seen here are tens of thousands of clones, over 70% observed once, and the top ten hold 3%. Lysates of CMV-infected fibroblasts at about 10 ug/mL stimulated these cells. CD40L-negative CD69-negative CD45RO-high memory CD4+ T cells were sorted as populations depleted of antigen-responding cells. Stimulated PBMCs had first been depleted of CD8+ T cells. For 18 hours, CD8-depleted PBMCs received anti-CD28/CD49d costimulation, a CD40-blocking antibody and enfuvirtide. These data originate in a study of persistence of HIV-infected CD4 T cells. About the study: Donors were ART-treated; their CMV- and Gag-responding CD4+ T cells were isolated.

General observations from the study: Compared with CD3/CD28-stimulated cells, CMV- and Gag-responding cells showed lower TCRbeta richness.

Specimen: CD4+ T cells sorted from PBMCs after 18-hour stimulation, collected from a patient who received antiretroviral therapy. This sequence was found in an adult man with HIV who was CMV-seropositive.

For the CDR3, the DNA is TGTGCCAGCGTCTACACGGGACAGGGTAGTGAAAAACTGTTTTTT. It encodes CASVYTGQGSEKLFF. The chain carries TRBV6-5 and TRBJ1-4; 9 nucleotides agree with TRBD1. Germline CDR1 and CDR2: MNHEY and SVGAGI. J gave up 7 bases and V 8 bases, and 11 bases lay outside the gene matches. This CDR3 comprises 15 residues.